What follows are 11 T cell receptor beta chains derived from one specimen sequenced in a study of cytomegalovirus exposure and HLA in healthy donors. The PCR made use of 60 Vbeta and 13 Jbeta primers. Clones were read by immunoSEQ multiplex PCR, and TCRdb kept only the in-frame ones, dropping some. The clone table shows 150,000 to 200,000 clones, with the ten largest holding under 6.5%. Source material: PBMCs. These TCRs come from a man aged 25 to 40 in good health and CMV-seronegative.

V gene TRBV2 combines with J gene TRBJ2-1, with 7 nucleotides matching TRBD1. V shed 4 bases, J shed 3 bases, and the junction held 0 bases outside the gene matches. The CDR3 extends over 13 amino acids. Germline V gene lookup returns CDR1 SNHLY and CDR2 FYNNEI. The CDR3: CASSGQGYNEQFF. CDR3 sequence (DNA): TGTGCCAGCAGTGGACAGGGCTACAATGAGCAGTTCTTC.

This sequence joins TRBV28 and TRBJ2-7; no definite D call. The V gene's germline CDR1 is MDHEN and CDR2 SYDVKM. This CDR3 spans 12 amino acids. The germline V and J ends were trimmed by 6 bases and 3 bases, with 9 bases remaining between them. The CDR3 DNA reads TGTGCCAGCAGCCAGTTCCGCTACGAGCAGTACTTC. It translates to CASSQFRYEQYF.

The rearrangement joins TRBV6-5 to TRBJ1-2, with TRBD1 matching 7 bases. Germline CDR1 reads MNHEY; CDR2 reads SVGAGI. This CDR3 comprises 15 residues. V lost 4 bases and J lost 7; bases outside the gene matches: 12. The DNA of the CDR3 is TGTGCCAGCAGTTCCAGGGGACAGACCCCTGGTGGCTACACCTTC. Protein product: CASSSRGQTPGGYTF.

This sequence joins TRBV9 and TRBJ2-2; 10 positions match TRBD2. The CDR3 is 16 residues long. With V trimmed by 3 bases and J by 6 bases, 8 bases remained unmatched. Germline CDR1 reads SGDLS; CDR2 reads YYNGEE. The CDR3 region has the DNA TGTGCCAGCAGCGAGGGTACTAGCGGGATCCCCGGGGAGCTGTTTTTT. This gives the protein CASSEGTSGIPGELFF.

This chain joins TRBV7-3 and TRBJ1-5; TRBD1 agrees at 7 bases. The CDR3 length is 15 residues. V shed 1 base, J shed 4 bases, and the junction held 4 bases outside the gene matches. Germline-derived CDR1 and CDR2 are SGHTA and FQGTGA. CDR3 loop: CASSLIGDRNQPQHF. CDR3 nucleotide sequence: TGTGCCAGCAGCTTAATTGGGGACAGAAATCAGCCCCAGCATTTT.

This chain links TRBV6-5 with TRBJ1-3; 9 nucleotides match TRBD1. Germline-derived CDR1 and CDR2 are MNHEY and SVGAGI. The CDR3 is 16 amino acids. V lost 2 bases, J lost 2 bases, and 4 bases stayed unmatched. CDR3 protein: CASSYKGDRAGNTIYF. The CDR3 DNA sequence: TGTGCCAGCAGTTACAAAGGGGACAGGGCTGGAAACACCATATATTTT.

The chain couples TRBV7-9 to TRBJ2-6, with TRBD1 matching 7 bases. Trimming took 2 bases from V and 2 from J; bases not matched to a gene: 12. This CDR3 spans 19 amino acids. Germline CDR1 is SEHNR and CDR2 is FQNEAQ (reference sequence). The DNA of the CDR3 is TGTGCCAGCAGCTTACCCCGTGGGACAGCCCCAACTGGGGCCAACGTCCTGACTTTC. It encodes CASSLPRGTAPTGANVLTF.

J is TRBJ2-5 and V is TRBV7-9, with a possible D match to TRBD1 (5 bases). The CDR3 runs to 14 residues. The germline gives CDR1 SEHNR, CDR2 FQNEAQ (reference sequence). The germline V and J ends were trimmed by 5 bases and 1 base, with 11 bases remaining between them. The CDR3 bases are TGTGCCAGCAGCCCCCCAGGGTTCCAAGAGACCCAGTACTTC. This codes for CASSPPGFQETQYF.

The gene calls are TRBV9 and TRBJ1-1, with unresolved D. Germline V gene data show CDR1 as SGDLS and CDR2 as YYNGEE. The CDR3 consists of 12 residues. Trimming removed 6 bases from V and 2 bases from J, with 8 bases in between. CDR3 residues: CASNRGNTEAFF. The CDR3 DNA is TGTGCCAGCAATCGGGGAAACACTGAAGCTTTCTTT.

The chain uses TRBV18 and TRBJ1-4; the D gene is possibly TRBD1 (5 bases). The V end was cut by 1 base, the J end by 7 bases, with 10 bases between. This CDR3 is 14 amino acids long. The germline gives CDR1 KGHSH, CDR2 LQKENI. CDR3 nucleotide sequence: TGTGCCAGCTCACCACAGGGGCGGGGTGAAAAACTGTTTTTT. Translated: CASSPQGRGEKLFF.

The chain couples TRBV6-5 to TRBJ2-5, with 9 bases aligning to TRBD1. Germline V lookup: CDR1 MNHEY, CDR2 SVGAGI. This CDR3 is 15 amino acids long. V was pared by 2 bases and J by 3 bases, with 4 bases of the junction left unmatched. CDR3 sequence reads: CASSYLRQGEETQYF. In DNA form, the CDR3 reads TGTGCCAGCAGTTACCTCCGACAGGGGGAAGAGACCCAGTACTTC.